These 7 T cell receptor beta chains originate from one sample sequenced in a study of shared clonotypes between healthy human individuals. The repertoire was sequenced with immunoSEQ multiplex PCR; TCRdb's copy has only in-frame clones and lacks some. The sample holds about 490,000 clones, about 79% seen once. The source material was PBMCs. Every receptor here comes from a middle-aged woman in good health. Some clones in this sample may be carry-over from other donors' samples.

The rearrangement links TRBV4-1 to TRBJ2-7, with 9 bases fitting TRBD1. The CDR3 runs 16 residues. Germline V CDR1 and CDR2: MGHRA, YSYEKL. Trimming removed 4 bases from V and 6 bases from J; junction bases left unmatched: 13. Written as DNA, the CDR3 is TGCGCCAGCAGCCTAACGAGCCCAGGACAGGGGCGCGAGCAGTACTTC. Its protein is CASSLTSPGQGREQYF.

This CDR3 is CASSFFTASRSTDTQYF. The CDR3 DNA reads as TGTGCCAGCAGCTTCTTTACAGCCTCTAGGAGCACAGATACGCAGTATTTT. The chain joins TRBV5-6 to TRBJ2-3; D not resolved. The CDR3 loop spans 17 amino acids. CDR1 SGHDT and CDR2 YYEEEE come from the germline V gene. Trimming cost V 2 bases and J 0 bases, with 16 bases left between them.

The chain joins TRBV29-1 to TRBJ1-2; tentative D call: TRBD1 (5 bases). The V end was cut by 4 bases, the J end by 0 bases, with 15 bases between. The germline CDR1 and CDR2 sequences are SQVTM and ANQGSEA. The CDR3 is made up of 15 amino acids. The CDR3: CSVAGAGTANYGYTF. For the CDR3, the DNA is TGCAGCGTTGCTGGGGCGGGCACAGCTAACTATGGCTACACCTTC.

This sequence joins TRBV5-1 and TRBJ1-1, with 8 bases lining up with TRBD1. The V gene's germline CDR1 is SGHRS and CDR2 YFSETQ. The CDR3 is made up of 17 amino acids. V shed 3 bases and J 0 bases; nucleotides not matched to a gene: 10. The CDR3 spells CASSSWTGRGMNTEAFF. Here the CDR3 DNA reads TGCGCCAGCAGCTCCTGGACAGGGCGGGGGATGAACACTGAAGCTTTCTTT.

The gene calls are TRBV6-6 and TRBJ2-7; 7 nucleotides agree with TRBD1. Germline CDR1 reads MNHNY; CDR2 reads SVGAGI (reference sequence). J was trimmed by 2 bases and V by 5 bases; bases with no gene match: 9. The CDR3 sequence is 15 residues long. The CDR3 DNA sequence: TGTGCCAGCAGTACACAAGACAGGGAAACCTACGAGCAGTACTTC. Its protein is CASSTQDRETYEQYF.

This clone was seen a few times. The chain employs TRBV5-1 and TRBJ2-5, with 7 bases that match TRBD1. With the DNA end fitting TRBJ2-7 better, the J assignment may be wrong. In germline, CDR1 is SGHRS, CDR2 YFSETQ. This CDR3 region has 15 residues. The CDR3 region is CASSSTGTESYEQYF. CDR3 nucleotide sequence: TGCGCCAGCAGCTCCACCGGGACAGAGTCCTACGAGCAGTACTTC.

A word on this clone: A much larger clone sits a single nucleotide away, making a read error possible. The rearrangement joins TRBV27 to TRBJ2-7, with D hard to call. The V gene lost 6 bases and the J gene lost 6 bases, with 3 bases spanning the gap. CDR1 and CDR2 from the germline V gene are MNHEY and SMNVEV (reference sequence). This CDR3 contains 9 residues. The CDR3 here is CASSPEQYF. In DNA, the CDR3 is TGTGCCAGCAGCCCCGAGCAGTACTTC.